These 9 T cell receptor beta chains came from one sample sequenced in a study of Graves' ophthalmopathy and Graves' hyperthyroidism. TCR beta CDR3 regions were amplified from RNA transcripts. First-round RT-PCR relied on HTBI primers, and a second-round multiplex PCR came next. TCRdb reprocessed the multiplex PCR reads with MiXCR, giving one entry per CDR3 protein. The sample shows roughly 1.1 million distinct CDR3 sequences, 35% to 40% of them seen only once. Material: peripheral blood or thyroid tissue (not recorded which). These receptors all stem from an adult man with Graves' hyperthyroidism.

This clonotype was picked up many times. This chain links TRBV10-3 with TRBJ2-2; D is undetermined. CDR1 and CDR2 (germline): ENHRY, SYGVKD. V was cut by 2 bases and J by 5 bases, with 9 bases left in between. The CDR3 contains 14 residues. The CDR3 loop reads CAISERAGTGELFF. In nucleotides, the CDR3 is TGTGCCATCAGTGAGCGGGCAGGTACCGGGGAGCTGTTTTTT.

This chain uses TRBV5-1 with TRBJ1-1; 8 bases match TRBD1. Losses at the gene ends were 3 bases for V and 6 bases for J; bases not matched to a gene: 10. There are 15 residues in the CDR3. CDR1 SGHRS and CDR2 YFSETQ come from the germline V gene. CDR3 sequence: CASSSPPGGAAEAFF. As DNA, the CDR3 is TGCGCCAGCAGCTCCCCGCCAGGGGGCGCGGCTGAAGCTTTCTTT. Based on the CDR3 plus reference TRBV5-1 and TRBJ1-1, the full variable domain is KAGVTQTPRYLIKTRGQQVTLSCSPISGHRSVSWYQQTPGQGLQFLFEYFSETQRNKGNFPGRFSGRQFSNSRSEMNVSTLELGDSALYLCASSSPPGGAAEAFFGQGTRLTVV.

This sequence joins TRBV12-3 or TRBV12-4 and TRBJ2-2; D is perhaps TRBD1 (6 bases). There are 13 residues in the CDR3. Trimming stripped 6 bases from V and 5 bases from J, with 10 bases between. The chain's CDR3 is CASSNRDTGELFF. CDR3 in DNA: TGTGCCAGCAGCAACAGGGATACCGGGGAGCTGTTTTTT.

In the case of this clonotype: The germline gene is not matched at one end of the junction; a read error may be the cause. This chain joins TRBV5-1 and TRBJ1-2; 9 bases map to TRBD1. The CDR3 runs to 13 residues. CDR1 is SGHRS, CDR2 YFSETQ, per germline. CDR3 residues: CAWSGTGTYGYTF. In nucleotides, the CDR3 is TGTGCCTGGAGTGGGACAGGGACTTATGGCTACACCTTC.

The gene calls are TRBV2 and TRBJ1-1; D possibly corresponds to TRBD1 (5 bases). There are 13 residues in the CDR3. Germline V gene sequence: CDR1 SNHLY, CDR2 FYNNEI. V was pared by 6 bases and J by 8 bases, with 16 bases between. The CDR3 nucleotides read TGTGCCAGCAGGTCGGGGGTCTCTCTGGAAGCTTTCTTT. Its protein is CASRSGVSLEAFF.

The rearrangement uses TRBV7-2 and TRBJ2-7, with 14 positions matching TRBD2. The CDR3 covers 17 residues. Germline CDR1 and CDR2: SGHTA and FQGNSA. The junction had 8 bases not matched to a gene; V was cut back by 5 bases and J by 2 bases. The CDR3 reads CASSKGPGLAGAYEQYF. Written as DNA, the CDR3 is TGTGCCAGCAGCAAGGGTCCGGGACTAGCGGGAGCCTACGAGCAGTACTTC.

This clonotype was observed many times. The chain is built from TRBV20-1 and TRBJ2-7; TRBD2 matches 9 bases. The CDR3 loop spans 14 amino acids. CDR1 and CDR2 from the germline V gene are DFQATT and SNEGSKA (reference sequence). V lost 0 bases and J lost 2; bases outside the gene matches: 2. The CDR3 spells CSARDSGSTYEQYF. CDR3 sequence (DNA): TGCAGTGCTAGAGATAGCGGGAGTACCTACGAGCAGTACTTC.

The CDR3 here is CASSLTPLREETQYF. The CDR3 DNA reads TGTGCCAGCAGTTTAACCCCTCTGAGAGAAGAGACCCAGTACTTC. V and J are TRBV5-4 and TRBJ2-5; D gene uncertain. Trimming took off 5 bases at V and 3 bases at J, with 17 bases between the two ends. Germline CDR1 reads SGHNT; CDR2 reads YYREEE (reference sequence). The CDR3 is made up of 15 amino acids.

This clonotype was counted a few times. The chain combines TRBV6-5 with TRBJ2-7, with unresolved D. Germline CDR1 and CDR2: MNHEY and SVGAGI. The CDR3 length is 14 residues. V was pared by 5 bases and J by 0 bases, with 11 bases between. The CDR3 sequence is CASSATFSSYEQYF. In DNA form, the CDR3 reads TGTGCCAGCAGTGCTACCTTTAGCTCCTACGAGCAGTACTTC.